Shown below are 23 T cell receptor beta chains from a single sample sequenced in a study of molecular identifiers for immune sequencing clone quantification. TCRdb itself ran the PCR reads through MiXCR, one entry per CDR3 protein. The sample holds fewer than 45,000 distinct CDR3 sequences, approximately 18% seen once. Sequenced: naive CD8+ T cells from blood, with Jurkat cell RNA spiked in. Sample subset: FACS-sorted CD8+CD4-CCR7+CD45RA+ naive T cells. The receptors were gathered from a human donor in good health. Some libraries in this study had Jurkat cell RNA spiked in.

J is TRBJ1-3 and V is TRBV7-6; D is undetermined. CDR1 is SGHVS, CDR2 FNYEAQ, per germline. Deletions cut 5 bases from V and 4 bases from J, with 15 bases between. CDR3 length equals 15 residues. CDR3 bases: TGTGCCAGCAGCGACCGACGGGGTCCGGGAAACACCATATATTTT. Amino acids: CASSDRRGPGNTIYF.

This clonotype was counted at least ten times. V is TRBV27 and J is TRBJ2-7; TRBD1 matches 11 bases. This CDR3 is 16 amino acids long. The V segment lost 5 bases and the J segment 2 bases; nucleotides outside the gene matches: 8. Per germline, CDR1 MNHEY and CDR2 SMNVEV (reference sequence). The CDR3 here is CASSKNRDRGAYEQYF. The CDR3 region has the DNA TGTGCCAGCAGTAAGAACCGGGACAGGGGGGCCTACGAGCAGTACTTC.

This clonotype has ten or more counts. This sequence joins TRBV6-5 and TRBJ2-2; TRBD1 aligns across 8 bases. CDR1 MNHEY and CDR2 SVGAGI come from the germline V gene. V lost 2 bases, J lost 8 bases, and 10 bases stayed unmatched. CDR3 size: 16 residues. CDR3 region: CASSYEDQGALGELFF. CDR3 coding DNA: TGTGCCAGCAGTTACGAGGACCAGGGGGCGCTTGGGGAGCTGTTTTTT.

As regards this clonotype: A read error may explain this, as a much larger clone is one base away. This chain uses TRBV12-3 or TRBV12-4 with TRBJ2-2; 7 bases are a match to TRBD1. V shed 9 bases, J shed 3 bases, and the junction held 10 bases outside the gene matches. CDR3 length: 15 residues. The CDR3 spells CASNSSGGYTGELFF. The CDR3 DNA is TGTGCCAGTAATTCCTCAGGGGGTTACACCGGGGAGCTGTTTTTT.

This clonotype was detected ten times or more. V gene TRBV20-1 combines with J gene TRBJ2-7, with TRBD2 matching over 9 bases. This CDR3 spans 13 amino acids. Losses at the gene ends were 7 bases for V and 5 bases for J; bases not matched to a gene: 9. Germline-derived CDR1 and CDR2 are DFQATT and SNEGSKA (reference sequence). The CDR3, as DNA: TGCAGTGTTCTTGCGGGAGGGCCCCACGAGCAGTACTTC. Protein sequence: CSVLAGGPHEQYF.

This clonotype was counted many times. V usage is TRBV27 and J usage is TRBJ2-2; 9 bases align to TRBD2. The germline gives CDR1 MNHEY, CDR2 SMNVEV (reference sequence). CDR3 length: 17 amino acids. V lost 5 bases to trimming and J lost 5 bases; unmatched junction nucleotides: 12. The CDR3 here is CASSPTAGGPYTGELFF. CDR3 bases: TGTGCCAGCAGTCCGACGGCGGGAGGGCCTTATACCGGGGAGCTGTTTTTT.

This clonotype was seen many times. J is TRBJ2-1 and V is TRBV5-5; no reliable D call. The germline V gene encodes CDR1 SGHKS and CDR2 YYEKEE (reference sequence). The CDR3 consists of 12 residues. Trimming took off 4 bases at V and 8 bases at J, with 10 bases between the two ends. The CDR3 loop reads CASSPTVDEQFF. In DNA form, the CDR3 reads TGTGCCAGCAGCCCGACTGTCGATGAGCAGTTCTTC.

This clonotype appeared a few times. This chain joins TRBV29-1 and TRBJ2-1; no reliable D call. This CDR3 spans 11 amino acids. Germline CDR1 reads SQVTM; CDR2 reads ANQGSEA. The V end was cut by 3 bases, the J end by 4 bases, with 4 bases between. The CDR3, as DNA: TGCAGCGTTGACAGGTACAATGAGCAGTTCTTC. Translation: CSVDRYNEQFF.

The table lists this clonotype with many counts. The chain has TRBV12-3 or TRBV12-4 and TRBJ2-1; 7 bases align to TRBD2. Trimming removed 8 bases from V and 4 bases from J; junction bases left unmatched: 2. The CDR3 extends over 12 amino acids. CDR3 in amino acids: CASGAGYNEQFF. The CDR3 region has the DNA TGTGCCAGCGGAGCGGGATACAATGAGCAGTTCTTC.

This clonotype has a count of ten or more. This rearrangement joins TRBV20-1 to TRBJ2-7; 11 positions agree with TRBD2. CDR1 and CDR2 (germline): DFQATT, SNEGSKA (reference sequence). The V and J ends lost 0 bases and 2 bases, in that order; junction bases with no gene match: 6. This CDR3 comprises 16 residues. The chain's CDR3 is CSARDPQLAGAYEQYF. CDR3 nucleotides: TGCAGTGCTAGAGATCCCCAACTAGCGGGAGCCTACGAGCAGTACTTC.

This clonotype turned up a few times. The genes are TRBV27 and TRBJ2-3; TRBD2 is a possible D gene (5 bases). The V gene's germline CDR1 is MNHEY and CDR2 SMNVEV (reference sequence). The ends were cut back, 3 bases at V and 6 bases at J, with 16 bases in the middle. The CDR3 is made up of 15 amino acids. CDR3 DNA: TGTGCCAGCAGTTTCAGCGGCCCTTGGGCGGATACGCAGTATTTT. Protein: CASSFSGPWADTQYF.

This clonotype was counted only a few times. In DNA, the CDR3 is TGTGCCAGCAGTCCCCCCTACGGGCAAGAGACCCAGTACTTC. Its protein is CASSPPYGQETQYF. V and J are TRBV28 and TRBJ2-5; D gene ambiguous. The CDR3 sequence is 14 residues long. From germline, CDR1 is MDHEN and CDR2 SYDVKM. Trimming left V 5 bases short and J 2 bases short, with 12 bases between.

Many counts were recorded for this clonotype. The junction differs from germline at one of its ends, possibly a read error. This chain connects TRBV6-2 or TRBV6-3 to TRBJ2-1; 7 bases match TRBD2. The CDR3 has 13 amino acids. Germline CDR1 and CDR2: MNHEY and SVGEGT. Written as DNA, the CDR3 is TGTGCCAGCAGCAACGGGGACTACTATGAGCAGTTCTTC. Amino acid sequence: CASSNGDYYEQFF.

The chain has TRBV28 and TRBJ1-1, with D possibly matching TRBD1 (6 bases). The V gene lost 5 bases and the J gene lost 3 bases, with 19 bases spanning the gap. Germline CDR1 is MDHEN and CDR2 is SYDVKM. The CDR3 has 16 residues. Here the CDR3 reads CASSISYGTLHTEAFF. Written as DNA, the CDR3 is TGTGCCAGCAGTATCTCATACGGGACACTCCACACTGAAGCTTTCTTT.

This chain links TRBV4-1 with TRBJ2-5; 7 bases agree with TRBD2. CDR1 MGHRA and CDR2 YSYEKL come from the germline V gene. With V trimmed by 0 bases and J by 5 bases, 6 bases remained unmatched. The CDR3 extends over 15 amino acids. The CDR3 here is CASSQDSRAGETQYF. The CDR3 DNA follows: TGCGCCAGCAGCCAAGATTCTCGAGCGGGGGAGACCCAGTACTTC.

This clonotype was seen ten or more times. The rearrangement links TRBV10-3 to TRBJ2-1; a weak D match, TRBD2 (6 bases). CDR3 size: 13 residues. V lost 9 bases and J 5 bases, leaving 14 bases between the germline ends. Germline-derived CDR1 and CDR2 are ENHRY and SYGVKD. In DNA form, the CDR3 reads TGTGCCATACGGGAAGTAGCGGACAATGAGCAGTTCTTC. Translated, it gives CAIREVADNEQFF.

This clonotype was found many times. The gene calls are TRBV28 and TRBJ2-5; 11 bases align to TRBD1. CDR3 length: 13 amino acids. V lost 6 bases, J lost 5 bases, and 2 bases stayed unmatched. CDR1 is MDHEN and CDR2 is SYDVKM in the germline V gene. The CDR3 DNA sequence: TGTGCCAGCAGGGGACAGGGGGACGAGACCCAGTACTTC. Protein sequence: CASRGQGDETQYF.

This clonotype was detected only a few times. A much bigger clone sits one base away, suggesting this may be a read error. The rearrangement joins TRBV12-3 or TRBV12-4 to TRBJ2-2; unclear D gene. This CDR3 has 14 amino acids. Trimming left V 6 bases short and J 0 bases short, with 8 bases between. This CDR3 reads CASSTFANTGELFF. For the CDR3, the DNA is TGTGCCAGCAGCACCTTCGCGAACACCGGGGAGCTGTTTTTT.

This clonotype was recorded at least ten times. The chain joins TRBV7-9 to TRBJ1-2; D uncertain. Trimming pared 4 bases from V and 6 bases from J, leaving 15 bases between. Germline V gene sequence: CDR1 SEHNR, CDR2 FQNEAQ (reference sequence). The CDR3 is 14 amino acids. CDR3 residues: CASSSQPGSDGYTF. CDR3 sequence (DNA): TGTGCCAGCAGCTCCCAACCGGGTAGCGATGGCTACACCTTC.

The V gene is TRBV13, the J gene TRBJ2-3; the match to TRBD1 covers 8 bases. This CDR3 comprises 15 residues. Germline trimming cut 3 bases from V and 5 bases from J; bases unmatched to any gene: 7. The germline CDR1 and CDR2 sequences are PRHDT and FYEKMQ (reference sequence). The DNA of the CDR3 is TGTGCCAGCAGCTTCGGACAGGGTAGTGGAGATACGCAGTATTTT. The encoded protein is CASSFGQGSGDTQYF. The full variable domain, completed using reference TRBV13 and TRBJ2-3, is AAGVIQSPRHLIKEKRETATLKCYPIPRHDTVYWYQQGPGQDPQFLISFYEKMQSDKGSIPDRFSAQQFSDYHSELNMSSLELGDSALYFCASSFGQGSGDTQYFGPGTRLTVL.

This clonotype was seen ten or more times. This chain joins TRBV27 and TRBJ1-5, with D possibly being TRBD1 (6 bases). V was cut by 2 bases and J by 4 bases, with 12 bases left in between. Germline V gene sequence: CDR1 MNHEY, CDR2 SMNVEV (reference sequence). This CDR3 contains 15 residues. The CDR3 nucleotides are TGTGCCAGCAGTTTAACAGGGACCCCTAATCAGCCCCAGCATTTT. Amino acid sequence: CASSLTGTPNQPQHF.

There are many counts of this clonotype. The genes are TRBV20-1 and TRBJ2-7; 9 bases agree with TRBD2. Trimming at V came to 5 bases and at J to 4 bases, leaving 12 bases not matched to a gene. Germline CDR1 reads DFQATT; CDR2 reads SNEGSKA (reference sequence). The CDR3 contains 15 residues. DNA for the CDR3: TGCAGTGCTCAAGGGGTTAGCGGGAGTAGGTACGAGCAGTACTTC. It codes for CSAQGVSGSRYEQYF.

This clonotype was counted ten times or more. This rearrangement joins TRBV5-1 to TRBJ1-1; D might be TRBD1 (5 bases). Germline V gene data show CDR1 as SGHRS and CDR2 as YFSETQ. The CDR3 has 14 amino acids. The ends were cut back, 5 bases at V and 0 bases at J, with 11 bases in the middle. CDR3: CASSYRRMNTEAFF. The DNA for the CDR3 is TGCGCCAGCAGTTACAGGCGCATGAACACTGAAGCTTTCTTT. Together with reference TRBV5-1 and TRBJ1-1, the CDR3 gives the full variable domain: KAGVTQTPRYLIKTRGQQVTLSCSPISGHRSVSWYQQTPGQGLQFLFEYFSETQRNKGNFPGRFSGRQFSNSRSEMNVSTLELGDSALYLCASSYRRMNTEAFFGQGTRLTVV.